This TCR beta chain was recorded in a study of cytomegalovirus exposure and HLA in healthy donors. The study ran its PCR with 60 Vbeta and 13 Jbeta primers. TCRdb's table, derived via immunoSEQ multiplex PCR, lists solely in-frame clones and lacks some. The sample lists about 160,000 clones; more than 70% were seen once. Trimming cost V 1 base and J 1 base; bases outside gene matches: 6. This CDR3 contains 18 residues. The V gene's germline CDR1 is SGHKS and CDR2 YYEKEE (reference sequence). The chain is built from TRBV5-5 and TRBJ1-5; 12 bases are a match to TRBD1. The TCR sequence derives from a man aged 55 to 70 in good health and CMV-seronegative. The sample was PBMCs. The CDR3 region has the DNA TGTGCCAGCAGCTTGAGGGACAGGGGGCTCGGAAGCAATCAGCCCCAGCATTTT. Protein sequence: CASSLRDRGLGSNQPQHF.